This T cell receptor beta chain was recorded in a study of blood T cell repertoires in COVID-19. Assay used: immunoSEQ multiplex PCR; TCRdb lists only in-frame clones, some missing. There are around 86,000 clones in the sample; under 85% occur only once, and around 12% lies in the top ten. Deletions cut 0 bases from V and 7 bases from J, with 16 bases between. CDR1 is SGHRS, CDR2 YFSETQ, per germline. The CDR3 runs to 15 residues. The chain couples TRBV5-1 to TRBJ1-1; no clear D. The sample comprised peripheral blood. This receptor was taken from a human donor in a cohort sampled during active COVID-19. The DNA of the CDR3 is TGCGCCAGCAGCTTGGCCCAAGGTTTTGGCGGTGAAGCTTTCTTT. Translated: CASSLAQGFGGEAFF.